These 13 T cell receptor beta chains share one sample of origin, sequenced in a study of early T cells in non-severe SARS-CoV-2 infection. TCRdb independently ran MiXCR on the 5' RACE reads; one entry per CDR3 protein. The data show tens of thousands of distinct CDR3 sequences, about an eighth seen once. Sample: whole blood, taken at baseline. The receptors shown here come from an adult who was a healthcare worker with PCR-confirmed SARS-CoV-2 infection or an uninfected control (not recorded which).

This clonotype was observed at least ten times. V and J are TRBV12-3 or TRBV12-4 and TRBJ2-3, with D unresolved. CDR3 length equals 15 residues. V gave up 2 bases and J gave up 6 bases, with 15 bases separating them. DNA for the CDR3: TGTGCCAGCAGTTTAAGTCGTGGGTGGGGTGATACGCAGTATTTT. It translates to CASSLSRGWGDTQYF.

The J gene is TRBJ2-7, the V gene TRBV9; 9 bases are shared with TRBD1. The CDR3 has 14 amino acids. V lost 2 bases, J lost 3 bases, and 3 bases stayed unmatched. Germline V gene lookup returns CDR1 SGDLS and CDR2 YYNGEE. The CDR3 sequence: CASSVGDRVYEQYF. The CDR3 DNA follows: TGTGCCAGCAGCGTGGGGGACAGGGTCTACGAGCAGTACTTC.

This clonotype has more than one count but fewer than ten. The genes are TRBV6-5 and TRBJ2-3, with D tentatively TRBD1 or TRBD2 (5 bases each). The V gene's germline CDR1 is MNHEY and CDR2 SVGAGI. CDR3 length: 16 amino acids. V shed 0 bases and J shed 5 bases, with 15 bases lying between them. The CDR3 reads CASSYSWTRAGDTQYF. For the CDR3, the DNA is TGTGCCAGCAGTTACTCCTGGACCAGGGCGGGAGATACGCAGTATTTT.

This clonotype was recorded a few times. The chain recombines TRBV5-6 with TRBJ2-3, with D possibly TRBD2 on 5 matching bases. The V gene's germline CDR1 is SGHDT and CDR2 YYEEEE. Trimming removed 0 bases at V and 1 base at J, with 12 bases between. This CDR3 is 16 amino acids long. CDR3 protein: CASSLAFSGGTDTQYF. Here the CDR3 DNA reads TGTGCCAGCAGCTTGGCCTTTTCCGGGGGCACAGATACGCAGTATTTT. The full variable domain, in which reference TRBV5-6 and TRBJ2-3 provide the parts outside the CDR3, is DAGVTQSPTHLIKTRGQQVTLRCSPKSGHDTVSWYQQALGQGPQFIFQYYEEEERQRGNFPDRFSGHQFPNYSSELNVNALLLGDSALYLCASSLAFSGGTDTQYFGPGTRLTVL.

The chain couples TRBV6-5 to TRBJ2-1; no reliable D call. The V gene's germline CDR1 is MNHEY and CDR2 SVGAGI. The CDR3 has 16 amino acids. Trimming took off 6 bases at V and 4 bases at J, with 19 bases between the two ends. The CDR3 nucleotides are TGTGCCAGCAGCCAGGACCTCAGTACGGCTTACAATGAGCAGTTCTTC. Its protein product is CASSQDLSTAYNEQFF.

The chain is built from TRBV7-9 and TRBJ1-1; D is unresolved. The CDR3 contains 14 residues. Germline values: CDR1 SEHNR, CDR2 FQNEAQ (reference sequence). The germline V and J ends were trimmed by 2 bases and 2 bases, with 9 bases remaining between them. This chain's CDR3 is CASSLMKGNTEAFF. The CDR3, as DNA: TGTGCCAGCAGCTTAATGAAGGGAAACACTGAAGCTTTCTTT.

The table lists this clonotype with a few counts. The CDR3 here is CASSLGGTRTDTQYF. CDR3 DNA sequence: TGTGCCAGCAGCCTTGGGGGGACCCGCACAGATACGCAGTATTTT. The rearrangement joins TRBV7-3 to TRBJ2-3, with D possibly being TRBD2 (6 bases). The V gene lost 5 bases and the J gene lost 1 base, with 13 bases spanning the gap. Per the germline V gene, CDR1 is SGHTA and CDR2 is FQGTGA. The CDR3 covers 15 residues.

The sample holds many counts of this clonotype. This chain links TRBV4-3 with TRBJ1-6, with D possibly matching TRBD1 (5 bases). Germline CDR1 LGHNA, CDR2 YSLEER. The CDR3 consists of 14 residues. V was pared by 3 bases and J by 7 bases, with 10 bases between. The CDR3 here is CASSQGGVNSPLHF. In DNA form, the CDR3 reads TGCGCCAGCAGCCAGGGGGGAGTGAATTCACCCCTCCACTTT.

This clonotype appeared many times. The chain has TRBV6-1 and TRBJ2-3, with D hard to call. CDR3 length: 13 amino acids. The germline V and J ends were trimmed by 3 bases and 1 base, with 5 bases remaining between them. Germline loops: CDR1 MNHNS, CDR2 SASEGT. The chain's CDR3 is CASSDRGTDTQYF. The CDR3 DNA reads as TGTGCCAGCAGTGATCGGGGCACAGATACGCAGTATTTT.

Many counts were recorded for this clonotype. The CDR3, as DNA: TGTGCCAGCAGCAAACAGGGCCTCGATGGCTACACCTTC. It encodes CASSKQGLDGYTF. The chain carries TRBV6-6 and TRBJ1-2; a weak D match, TRBD1 (6 bases). V lost 6 bases and J 6 bases, leaving 14 bases between the germline ends. The CDR3 is made up of 13 amino acids. The germline gives CDR1 MNHNY, CDR2 SVGAGI (reference sequence).

This clonotype was recorded many times. The rearrangement joins TRBV11-2 to TRBJ1-2; no definite D call. CDR3 length equals 14 residues. Trimming pared 5 bases from V and 4 bases from J, leaving 14 bases between. Germline-derived CDR1 and CDR2 are SGHAT and FQNNGV. In nucleotides, the CDR3 is TGTGCCAGCAGCCACGTCCGGGAGGCCTATGGCTACACCTTC. Its translation: CASSHVREAYGYTF.

This clonotype turned up a few times. V gene TRBV18 combines with J gene TRBJ2-5, with 9 bases matching TRBD1. CDR1 KGHSH and CDR2 LQKENI come from the germline V gene. Trimming at V came to 6 bases and at J to 3 bases, leaving 8 bases not matched to a gene. The CDR3 runs to 15 residues. The CDR3 here is CASSWDRVREETQYF. The CDR3 DNA follows: TGTGCCAGCTCCTGGGACAGGGTCCGAGAAGAGACCCAGTACTTC.

V usage is TRBV4-1 and J usage is TRBJ2-7, with D perhaps matching TRBD2 (5 bases). This CDR3 comprises 15 residues. The ends were cut back, 1 base at V and 4 bases at J, with 14 bases in the middle. Germline-derived CDR1 and CDR2 are MGHRA and YSYEKL. The CDR3 DNA is TGCGCCAGCAGCCAAGCCCGGACGGGGAATTACGAGCAGTACTTC. Residues: CASSQARTGNYEQYF.